This T cell receptor beta chain was sequenced for a study of CD8 T cells in Susac syndrome. Whole-study results and caveats: The study's TCR sequencing and HLA analysis drew on a certain number of individuals. That number was acknowledged as relatively small.

Reverse transcription of about 0.45 to 1 ug RNA was carried out with random hexamers. Amplification of TCR beta CDR3 was carried out by immunoSEQ multiplex PCR, which covered 54 Vbeta and 13 Jbeta segments. TCRdb re-derived calls from the immunoSEQ multiplex PCR reads in MiXCR, one entry per CDR3 protein. The repertoire includes around 130,000 distinct CDR3 sequences, about 95% of them detected once, and roughly 0.098% sits in the top ten. Concerning this clonotype itself: The antigen remains undetermined.

V was cut by 0 bases and J by 6 bases, with 13 bases left in between. CDR1 SGDLS and CDR2 YYNGEE come from the germline V gene. The CDR3 covers 14 residues. The TCR comes from a human donor in good health. The chain uses TRBV9 and TRBJ2-7; tentative D call: TRBD2 (6 bases). Sequenced sample: CD4+ T cells from PBMCs. The CDR3 coding sequence is TGTGCCAGCAGCGTAGACAACTACGGGAGCGAGCAGTACTTC. Translating gives CASSVDNYGSEQYF.